This entry features one T cell receptor beta chain sequence. The CDR3 is 17 residues long. Germline CDR1 MDHEN, CDR2 SYDVKM. Trimming left V 1 base short and J 1 base short, with 17 bases between. The data stem from a study of OX40 agonist ivuxolimab in advanced cancers. Sequencing used immunoSEQ multiplex PCR; TCRdb keeps in-frame clones, though not all of them. This sample has around 62,000 clones; roughly 88% occur once, and the top ten carry approximately 0.3%. The chain carries TRBV28 and TRBJ2-7; D remains ambiguous. The source of this sequence is an adult with an advanced solid tumor such as melanoma, head and neck, liver or kidney cancer. This specimen consisted of CD4+ or CD8+ T cells sorted from blood, obtained in a trial of the OX40 agonist ivuxolimab. The CDR3 DNA sequence: TGTGCCAGCAGTTTATTAGGTCTTGGGCAGTCTTCCTACGAGCAGTACTTC. This codes for CASSLLGLGQSSYEQYF. The entire variable domain, with the rest obtained from reference TRBV28 and TRBJ2-7, is as follows: DVKVTQSSRYLVKRTGEKVFLECVQDMDHENMFWYRQDPGLGLRLIYFSYDVKMKEKGDIPEGYSVSREKKERFSLILESASTNQTSMYLCASSLLGLGQSSYEQYFGPGTRLTVT.